Following are 21 T cell receptor beta chains from one sample sequenced in a study of glioma-infiltrating T cells after dendritic cell vaccination. The protocol was immunoSEQ multiplex PCR, while the TCRdb copy is restricted to in-frame clones and leaves out a portion. The table lists 75,000 to 100,000 clones, 79% of them singletons. Here the sequenced sample was blood, taken before dendritic cell vaccination. The source of these receptors is a human donor with glioblastoma.

On this clone: The junction departs from the called germline gene at one end, perhaps through a read error. The chain carries TRBV7-7 and TRBJ2-7; 9 nucleotides align to TRBD1. The CDR3 totals 13 residues. Germline assignment: CDR1 SSHAT and CDR2 FNYEAQ (reference sequence). Written as DNA, the CDR3 is TGTGCTAGCAGCCTGGACAGGGGTAGCGAGCAGTACTTC. This sequence encodes CASSLDRGSEQYF. The full variable domain, rest sourced from reference TRBV7-7 and TRBJ2-7, is GAGVSQSPRYKVTKRGQDVTLRCDPISSHATLYWYQQALGQGPEFLTYFNYEAQPDKSGLPSDRFSAERPEGSISTLTIQRTEQRDSAMYRCASSLDRGSEQYFGPGTRLTVT.

This chain links TRBV2 with TRBJ1-2; 7 bases are a match to TRBD1. Germline CDR1 and CDR2: SNHLY and FYNNEI. V lost 7 bases and J lost 7; bases outside the gene matches: 9. The CDR3 is 13 residues long. CDR3 sequence: CASIGPGGVGYTF. CDR3 nucleotides: TGTGCCAGCATCGGTCCAGGGGGAGTTGGCTACACCTTC.

V usage is TRBV18 and J usage is TRBJ1-2; TRBD1 matches 8 bases. This CDR3 comprises 12 residues. J gave up 8 bases and V 4 bases, and 3 bases lay outside the gene matches. The V gene's germline CDR1 is KGHSH and CDR2 LQKENI. CDR3 DNA sequence: TGTGCCAGCTCACTGGACAGGGACGGCTACACCTTC. It translates to CASSLDRDGYTF. The whole variable domain, filled in from reference TRBV18 and TRBJ1-2, reads NAGVMQNPRHLVRRRGQEARLRCSPMKGHSHVYWYRQLPEEGLKFMVYLQKENIIDESGMPKERFSAEFPKEGPSILRIQQVVRGDSAAYFCASSLDRDGYTFGSGTRLTVV.

This sequence joins TRBV7-9 and TRBJ2-7; D possibly corresponds to TRBD1 (6 bases). Germline CDR1 and CDR2: SEHNR and FQNEAQ (reference sequence). This CDR3 contains 15 residues. The germline V and J ends were trimmed by 5 bases and 3 bases, with 17 bases remaining between them. CDR3 in amino acids: CASSPPTGLNYEQYF. The CDR3 coding sequence is TGTGCCAGCAGCCCGCCAACAGGGTTGAACTACGAGCAGTACTTC.

To note about this clone: The junction departs from the called germline gene at one end, perhaps through a read error. This CDR3 is also generated by other DNA sequences in the sample. The chain carries TRBV5-1 and TRBJ2-3; the match to TRBD2 covers 12 bases. The CDR3 extends over 18 amino acids. Germline V gene sequence: CDR1 SGHRS, CDR2 YFSETQ. The chain's CDR3 is CASSLKPGTSGSTDTQYF. The CDR3 DNA sequence: TGTGCCAGCAGCTTGAAGCCCGGGACTAGCGGGAGCACAGATACGCAGTATTTT.

The rearrangement links TRBV4-2 to TRBJ2-5, with 7 nucleotides matching TRBD1. CDR3 length: 17 amino acids. The germline V gene encodes CDR1 LGHNA and CDR2 YNFKEQ. The V gene end was trimmed by 2 bases and the J gene end by 3 bases; junction bases not matched to a gene: 12. CDR3 sequence reads: CASSQTPTGRGEETQYF. DNA of the CDR3: TGTGCCAGCAGCCAAACCCCGACAGGGAGAGGGGAAGAGACCCAGTACTTC.

The rearrangement uses TRBV5-1 and TRBJ2-3; 8 positions match TRBD1. The CDR3 extends over 14 amino acids. From germline, CDR1 is SGHRS and CDR2 YFSETQ. With 4 bases clipped from V and 5 bases from J, the junction kept 6 bases outside the gene matches. CDR3 protein: CASSPRQGLDTQYF. The CDR3 DNA sequence: TGCGCCAGCAGCCCCCGACAGGGGCTAGATACGCAGTATTTT.

A remark on this clone: Sequence at one end of the junction differs from germline and may be a read error. The genes are TRBV5-1 and TRBJ2-7; 8 bases line up with TRBD1. CDR1 and CDR2 (germline): SGHRS, YFSETQ. The CDR3 extends over 13 amino acids. The CDR3 DNA reads as TGCGCCAGCAGCCGCCGGGACAGGCTACGATGGGACTTC. Translating it yields CASSRRDRLRWDF.

The rearrangement uses TRBV7-8 and TRBJ1-2; TRBD1 matches 8 bases. V lost 5 bases and J lost 8; bases outside the gene matches: 10. This CDR3 has 14 amino acids. Germline assignment: CDR1 SGHVS and CDR2 FQNEAQ. The CDR3 sequence is CASSQRQGLGGYTF. The CDR3 nucleotides are TGTGCCAGCAGCCAACGACAGGGGCTGGGAGGCTACACCTTC.

The chain is built from TRBV5-1 and TRBJ1-1, with 8 bases lining up with TRBD1. The ends lost 6 bases at V and 2 bases at J; junction bases unmatched: 9. Germline V CDR1 and CDR2: SGHRS, YFSETQ. There are 15 residues in the CDR3. Here the CDR3 reads CASTQDRASNTEAFF. The DNA for the CDR3 is TGCGCCAGCACCCAGGACAGGGCCAGCAACACTGAAGCTTTCTTT.

This CDR3 is CASNGTGYEQYF. CDR3 bases: TGCGCCAGCAACGGGACAGGGTACGAGCAGTACTTC. This chain uses TRBV5-1 with TRBJ2-7; 9 nucleotides align to TRBD1. V was clipped by 6 bases and J by 4 bases; unmatched bases: 2. The CDR3 loop spans 12 amino acids. Germline lookup yields CDR1 SGHRS and CDR2 YFSETQ.

The chain recombines TRBV2 with TRBJ2-7; D possibly corresponds to TRBD2 (5 bases). The V end was cut by 8 bases, the J end by 3 bases, with 17 bases between. This CDR3 is built from 14 residues. The germline V gene encodes CDR1 SNHLY and CDR2 FYNNEI. The CDR3, as DNA: TGTGCCAGCGGCGGACTCGCGCTCGTCTACGAGCAGTACTTC. Translation gives CASGGLALVYEQYF.

The chain joins TRBV10-3 to TRBJ1-3, with D unresolved. The length of the CDR3 is 16 residues. Germline CDR1 and CDR2: ENHRY and SYGVKD. The V end was cut by 2 bases, the J end by 1 base, with 12 bases between. In DNA form, the CDR3 reads TGTGCCATCAGTGAGGTGGGCAGTCGATCTGGAAACACCATATATTTT. Translation: CAISEVGSRSGNTIYF.

The V gene is TRBV5-1, the J gene TRBJ2-3; 7 positions agree with TRBD1. Looked up from germline, CDR1 is SGHRS and CDR2 is YFSETQ. CDR3 size: 14 residues. V gave up 0 bases and J gave up 6 bases; unmatched junction bases: 4. This CDR3 is CASSLVQGMDTQYF. The CDR3 DNA reads TGCGCCAGCAGCTTGGTACAGGGGATGGATACGCAGTATTTT.

V and J are TRBV28 and TRBJ2-7; D might be TRBD2 (6 bases). The V and J ends lost 6 bases and 3 bases respectively, with 15 bases between them. CDR1 is MDHEN and CDR2 is SYDVKM in the germline V gene. This CDR3 is 14 amino acids long. CDR3 DNA: TGTGCCAGCAGGGCGACGGGACTGCACTACGAGCAGTACTTC. It encodes CASRATGLHYEQYF.

The rearrangement joins TRBV29-1 to TRBJ1-3; TRBD1 matches at 7 bases. V shed 4 bases and J 4 bases; nucleotides not matched to a gene: 10. CDR1 is SQVTM and CDR2 is ANQGSEA in the germline V gene. The CDR3 loop spans 15 amino acids. The CDR3 coding sequence is TGCAGCGTTGCTCAAAACAGGGGATCGGGAAACACCATATATTTT. Translation: CSVAQNRGSGNTIYF.

J is TRBJ1-6 and V is TRBV28, with a tentative D call TRBD1 (5 bases). V lost 1 base and J 6 bases, leaving 10 bases between the germline ends. From germline, CDR1 is MDHEN and CDR2 SYDVKM. CDR3 length: 15 amino acids. Here the CDR3 reads CASSLFRVSNSPLHF. In DNA form, the CDR3 reads TGTGCCAGCAGTTTATTCAGGGTTAGTAATTCACCCCTCCACTTT.

This clone has just a few counts. The V and J genes are TRBV28 and TRBJ2-7; TRBD2 matches at 10 bases. CDR1 is MDHEN, CDR2 SYDVKM, per germline. With 6 bases clipped from V and 2 bases from J, the junction kept 4 bases outside the gene matches. The CDR3 contains 14 residues. The chain's CDR3 is CASRKLAGTYEQYF. In DNA form, the CDR3 reads TGTGCCAGCAGAAAACTAGCGGGAACCTACGAGCAGTACTTC.

The rearrangement links TRBV5-1 to TRBJ2-5; TRBD2 matches at 11 bases. V was pared by 2 bases and J by 3 bases, with 9 bases of the junction left unmatched. In germline, CDR1 is SGHRS, CDR2 YFSETQ. The CDR3 length is 17 residues. The CDR3 region is CASSFGLAGGLEETQYF. CDR3 coding DNA: TGCGCCAGCAGCTTCGGTCTAGCGGGGGGCCTAGAAGAGACCCAGTACTTC.

This clone was observed a few times. This rearrangement joins TRBV5-1 to TRBJ2-2, with D possibly matching TRBD2 (7 bases). CDR1 is SGHRS, CDR2 YFSETQ, per germline. The CDR3 is 14 amino acids. V shed 2 bases and J shed 6 bases, with 11 bases lying between them. Written as DNA, the CDR3 is TGCGCCAGCAGCTTTGGGGGGGCATCCGGGGAGCTGTTTTTT. Its translation: CASSFGGASGELFF. Combining the CDR3 with reference TRBV5-1 and TRBJ2-2 gives the whole variable domain KAGVTQTPRYLIKTRGQQVTLSCSPISGHRSVSWYQQTPGQGLQFLFEYFSETQRNKGNFPGRFSGRQFSNSRSEMNVSTLELGDSALYLCASSFGGASGELFFGEGSRLTVL.

The gene calls are TRBV7-6 and TRBJ1-4; TRBD1 matches at 7 bases. The J segment lost 6 bases and the V segment lost 1 base, leaving 5 bases of the junction unmatched. The CDR3 loop spans 15 amino acids. CDR1 SGHVS and CDR2 FNYEAQ come from the germline V gene. CDR3 sequence reads: CASSLVAGGDEKLFF. As DNA, the CDR3 is TGTGCCAGCAGCTTAGTTGCAGGGGGAGATGAAAAACTGTTTTTT. Full variable domain (remainder filled in from reference TRBV7-6 and TRBJ1-4): GAGVSQSPRYKVTKRGQDVALRCDPISGHVSLYWYRQALGQGPEFLTYFNYEAQQDKSGLPNDRFSAERPEGSISTLTIQRTEQRDSAMYRCASSLVAGGDEKLFFGSGTQLSVL.